This is a list of T cell receptor beta chains from one sample in a study of beta chain features in type 1 diabetes. Clones were read by immunoSEQ multiplex PCR, and TCRdb kept only the in-frame ones, dropping some. The table lists over 150,000 clones, about 12% of them singletons. Sequences were obtained from central memory CD4+ T cells from blood. These TCRs come from a young woman in good health. CDR3s include the opening cysteine and the closing phenylalanine or tryptophan. Fields, in order: CDR3 protein, CDR3 DNA, D gene, clone size, V gene, J gene. A D gene is named only where the DNA matches it firmly. The size field is filled for only some rows; it gives once, few, many or a size class.

CDR3aa: CASSMLAGGVRNEQFF
CDR3nt: TGTGCCAGTAGTATGCTAGCGGGAGGGGTCAGGAATGAGCAGTTCTTC
d_gene: TRBD2
abundance: .
v_gene: TRBV19
j_gene: TRBJ2-1

CDR3aa: CASSVRSGPYNEQFF
CDR3nt: TGTGCCAGCAGCGTTAGGAGCGGACCATACAATGAGCAGTTCTTC
d_gene: .
abundance: few
v_gene: TRBV9
j_gene: TRBJ2-1

CDR3aa: CASSLSGSHSGANVLTF
CDR3nt: TGTGCCAGCAGTTTATCAGGCAGCCATTCTGGGGCCAACGTCCTGACTTTC
d_gene: .
abundance: few
v_gene: TRBV28
j_gene: TRBJ2-6

CDR3aa: CAWRGGTGYYEQYF
CDR3nt: TGTGCCTGGAGGGGGGGGACAGGGTATTACGAGCAGTACTTC
d_gene: TRBD1
abundance: .
v_gene: TRBV30
j_gene: TRBJ2-7

CDR3aa: CSASRGSWVFF
CDR3nt: TGCAGTGCTTCCCGGGGTTCCTGGGTGTTTTTT
d_gene: .
abundance: .
v_gene: TRBV20-1
j_gene: TRBJ1-4

CDR3aa: CAWSVWQGGPGAKNIQYF
CDR3nt: TGTGCCTGGAGTGTATGGCAGGGTGGGCCTGGGGCCAAAAACATTCAGTACTTC
d_gene: .
abundance: few
v_gene: TRBV30
j_gene: TRBJ2-4

CDR3aa: CASSSTPNTEAFF
CDR3nt: TGTGCCAGCAGTTCGACACCGAACACTGAAGCTTTCTTT
d_gene: .
abundance: few
v_gene: TRBV5-4
j_gene: TRBJ1-1

CDR3aa: CASSPGTGGDYGYTF
CDR3nt: TGTGCCAGCAGTCCCGGGACAGGGGGCGACTATGGCTACACCTTC
d_gene: TRBD1
abundance: .
v_gene: TRBV6-5
j_gene: TRBJ1-2

CDR3aa: CASSVTGGWYGYTF
CDR3nt: TGTGCCAGCAGTGTAACAGGGGGCTGGTATGGCTACACCTTC
d_gene: TRBD1
abundance: .
v_gene: TRBV25-1
j_gene: TRBJ1-2

CDR3aa: CASSDRGQANTGELFF
CDR3nt: TGTGCCAGCAGTGACCGGGGACAGGCGAACACCGGGGAGCTGTTTTTT
d_gene: .
abundance: .
v_gene: TRBV21-1
j_gene: TRBJ2-2

CDR3aa: CASSDSRSSASSYNEQFF
CDR3nt: TGTGCCAGCAGTGACTCGAGGTCTAGCGCGAGCTCCTACAATGAGCAGTTCTTC
d_gene: .
abundance: few
v_gene: TRBV6-4
j_gene: TRBJ2-1

CDR3aa: CAVGERRLTDTQYF
CDR3nt: TGTGCCGTCGGGGAGCGGAGACTCACAGATACGCAGTATTTT
d_gene: .
abundance: few
v_gene: TRBV2
j_gene: TRBJ2-3

CDR3aa: CASSSQGAEQYF
CDR3nt: TGCGCCAGCAGCTCACAGGGCGCCGAGCAGTACTTC
d_gene: .
abundance: .
v_gene: TRBV5-1
j_gene: TRBJ2-7

CDR3aa: CASSFQQGPYGYTF
CDR3nt: TGTGCCAGCAGCTTCCAACAGGGACCCTATGGCTACACCTTC
d_gene: .
abundance: few
v_gene: TRBV11-2
j_gene: TRBJ1-2

CDR3aa: CASSPIRMDRGNTEAFF
CDR3nt: TGCGCCAGCAGCCCGATAAGAATGGACAGGGGGAACACTGAAGCTTTCTTT
d_gene: TRBD1
abundance: .
v_gene: TRBV23-1
j_gene: TRBJ1-1

CDR3aa: CSLAGPYEQYF
CDR3nt: TGCAGTCTAGCGGGACCCTACGAGCAGTACTTC
d_gene: TRBD2
abundance: .
v_gene: TRBV20-1
j_gene: TRBJ2-7